One and the same sample provided the 12 T cell receptor beta chains below, sequenced in a study of early T cells in non-severe SARS-CoV-2 infection. TCRdb itself ran the 5' RACE reads through MiXCR, one entry per CDR3 protein. Of about 61,000 distinct CDR3 sequences listed, 10% to 12% are singletons. The specimen was whole blood. The receptors come from an adult who was a healthcare worker with PCR-confirmed SARS-CoV-2 infection or an uninfected control (not recorded which).

There are a few counts of this clonotype. This sequence joins TRBV6-5 and TRBJ1-2; possible D gene TRBD1, 5 bases. V shed 2 bases and J shed 8 bases, with 18 bases lying between them. This CDR3 contains 15 residues. Per germline, CDR1 MNHEY and CDR2 SVGAGI. The CDR3 DNA is TGTGCCAGCAGTTACCAGGGCCCCCCCTCCCAGGGCTACACCTTC. This codes for CASSYQGPPSQGYTF.

Notes on this clonotype: A much more abundant neighbour one base away suggests this may be a read error. The chain's CDR3 is CASHPFGGAPNVQFF. DNA of the CDR3: TGTGCCAGCCACCCTTTCGGCGGGGCCCCCAATGTGCAGTTCTTC. J is TRBJ2-1 and V is TRBV9; TRBD2 is a possible D gene (6 bases). Germline CDR1 reads SGDLS; CDR2 reads YYNGEE. CDR3 length equals 15 residues. Drawing the rest from reference TRBV9 and TRBJ2-1, the complete variable domain is DSGVTQTPKHLITATGQRVTLRCSPRSGDLSVYWYQQSLDQGLQFLIQYYNGEERAKGNILERFSAQQFPDLHSELNLSSLELGDSALYFCASHPFGGAPNVQFFGPGTRLTVL.

The chain is built from TRBV5-1 and TRBJ2-3; D not resolved. Trimming pared 5 bases from V and 6 bases from J, leaving 13 bases between. The CDR3 has 13 residues. Germline CDR1 is SGHRS and CDR2 is YFSETQ. The CDR3 loop reads CASSQARPDTQYF. CDR3 in DNA: TGCGCCAGCAGTCAAGCGAGGCCCGATACGCAGTATTTT. The entire variable domain, with the rest obtained from reference TRBV5-1 and TRBJ2-3, is as follows: KAGVTQTPRYLIKTRGQQVTLSCSPISGHRSVSWYQQTPGQGLQFLFEYFSETQRNKGNFPGRFSGRQFSNSRSEMNVSTLELGDSALYLCASSQARPDTQYFGPGTRLTVL.

V gene TRBV27 combines with J gene TRBJ1-2, with D perhaps matching TRBD1 (5 bases). V lost 6 bases to trimming and J lost 0 bases, with 8 bases between them. The CDR3 is made up of 13 amino acids. Germline loops: CDR1 MNHEY, CDR2 SMNVEV (reference sequence). The CDR3 here is CASRMGPNYGYTF. The CDR3 DNA reads TGTGCCAGCAGGATGGGGCCTAACTATGGCTACACCTTC.

This chain uses TRBV30 with TRBJ2-5; perhaps D is TRBD1 or TRBD2 (5 bases each). This CDR3 region has 12 residues. Per germline, CDR1 GTSNPN and CDR2 SVGIG (reference sequence). Trimming removed 7 bases at V and 0 bases at J, with 9 bases between. The CDR3: CASGTNQETQYF. The CDR3 DNA follows: TGTGCCTCGGGGACGAACCAAGAGACCCAGTACTTC.

The V and J genes are TRBV30 and TRBJ1-1; possibly TRBD1 for D (5 bases). Germline CDR1 GTSNPN, CDR2 SVGIG (reference sequence). The V and J ends lost 8 bases and 6 bases respectively, with 13 bases between them. CDR3 length: 11 amino acids. CDR3 loop: CAQGGEAEAFF. CDR3 coding DNA: TGTGCCCAGGGAGGGGAGGCTGAAGCTTTCTTT.

In this sample, this clonotype turned up many times. The V gene is TRBV7-9, the J gene TRBJ2-1; D is undetermined. CDR1 and CDR2 from the germline V gene are SEHNR and FQNEAQ (reference sequence). Trimming shortened V by 1 base and J by 0 bases, and 10 bases separated the two germline ends. The CDR3 length is 16 residues. The CDR3 loop reads CASSLEGQSSYNEQFF. In DNA, the CDR3 is TGTGCCAGCAGCTTAGAGGGTCAGAGCTCCTACAATGAGCAGTTCTTC. The full variable domain, rest sourced from reference TRBV7-9 and TRBJ2-1, is DTGVSQNPRHKITKRGQNVTFRCDPISEHNRLYWYRQTLGQGPEFLTYFQNEAQLEKSRLLSDRFSAERPKGSFSTLEIQRTEQGDSAMYLCASSLEGQSSYNEQFFGPGTRLTVL.

This clonotype was detected ten times or more. The chain carries TRBV20-1 and TRBJ1-6; a weak D match, TRBD1 (5 bases). The germline CDR1 and CDR2 sequences are DFQATT and SNEGSKA (reference sequence). The CDR3 consists of 14 residues. V lost 1 base and J lost 5, with 9 bases in between. Written as DNA, the CDR3 is TGCAGTGCTAGAGCGACAGAGGATAATTCACCCCTCCACTTT. Its protein is CSARATEDNSPLHF.

This clonotype was counted between two and nine times. The V gene is TRBV11-2, the J gene TRBJ2-1; tentatively, D is TRBD1 (6 bases). The CDR3 spans 16 residues. Looked up from germline, CDR1 is SGHAT and CDR2 is FQNNGV. Trimming cost V 1 base and J 4 bases, with 14 bases left between them. This chain's CDR3 is CASSLGPRGGYNEQFF. Here the CDR3 DNA reads TGTGCCAGCAGCTTAGGACCCCGAGGGGGTTACAATGAGCAGTTCTTC.

This clonotype was observed at least ten times. The chain has TRBV6-5 and TRBJ1-1; D unclear. CDR1 and CDR2 from the germline V gene are MNHEY and SVGAGI. The V end lost 0 bases, the J end lost 1 base, and 12 bases lay between the germline ends. This CDR3 contains 16 residues. CDR3 bases: TGTGCCAGCAGTTACTCCAGGAGAGTGAGGAACACTGAAGCTTTCTTT. Protein product: CASSYSRRVRNTEAFF.

The table lists this clonotype with many counts. At one end, the junction sequence differs from germline, possibly due to a read error. CDR3 amino acids: CASSEGGWKDSPLHF. The CDR3 DNA reads as TGTGCCAGCAGTGAAGGAGGGTGGAAGGATTCACCCCTCCATTTT. This chain joins TRBV6-1 and TRBJ1-6; D ambiguous. This CDR3 has 15 amino acids. Germline values: CDR1 MNHNS, CDR2 SASEGT.

This clonotype was detected ten times or more. This sequence joins TRBV7-9 and TRBJ1-4; TRBD1 agrees at 7 bases. CDR3 length equals 15 residues. Germline V gives CDR1 SEHNR, CDR2 FQNEAQ (reference sequence). The V segment lost 5 bases and the J segment 0 bases; nucleotides outside the gene matches: 3. CDR3 region: CASSLRGPTNEKLFF. CDR3 bases: TGTGCCAGCAGCCTAAGGGGGCCAACTAATGAAAAACTGTTTTTT.